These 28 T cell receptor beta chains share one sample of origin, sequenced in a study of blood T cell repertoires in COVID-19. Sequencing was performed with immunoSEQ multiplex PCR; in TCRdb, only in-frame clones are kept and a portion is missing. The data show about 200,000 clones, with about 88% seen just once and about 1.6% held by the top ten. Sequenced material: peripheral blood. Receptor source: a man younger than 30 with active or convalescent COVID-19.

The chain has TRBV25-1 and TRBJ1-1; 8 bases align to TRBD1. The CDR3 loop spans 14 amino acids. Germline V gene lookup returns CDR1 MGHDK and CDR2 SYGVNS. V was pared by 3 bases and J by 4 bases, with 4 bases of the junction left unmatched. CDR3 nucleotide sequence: TGTGCCAGCAGTGACGGACAGGGTGGCACTGAAGCTTTCTTT. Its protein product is CASSDGQGGTEAFF.

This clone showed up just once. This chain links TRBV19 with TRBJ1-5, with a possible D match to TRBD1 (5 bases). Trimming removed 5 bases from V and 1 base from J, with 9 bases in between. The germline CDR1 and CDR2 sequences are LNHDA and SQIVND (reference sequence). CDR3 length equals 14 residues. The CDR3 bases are TGTGCCAGTAGTGGGGCAGGGAGCAATCAGCCCCAGCATTTT. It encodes CASSGAGSNQPQHF.

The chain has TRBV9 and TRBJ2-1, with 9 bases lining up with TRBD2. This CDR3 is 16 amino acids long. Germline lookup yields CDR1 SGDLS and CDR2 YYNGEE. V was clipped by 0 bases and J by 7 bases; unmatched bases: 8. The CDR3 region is CASSVVSAGGRNEQFF. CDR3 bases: TGTGCCAGCAGCGTAGTTTCAGCGGGGGGTCGAAATGAGCAGTTCTTC.

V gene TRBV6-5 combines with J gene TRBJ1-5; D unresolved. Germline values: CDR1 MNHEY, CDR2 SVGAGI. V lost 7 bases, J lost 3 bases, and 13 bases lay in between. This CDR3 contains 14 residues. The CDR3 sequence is CASTIAAYNQPQHF. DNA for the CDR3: TGTGCCAGCACCATAGCCGCCTACAATCAGCCCCAGCATTTT.

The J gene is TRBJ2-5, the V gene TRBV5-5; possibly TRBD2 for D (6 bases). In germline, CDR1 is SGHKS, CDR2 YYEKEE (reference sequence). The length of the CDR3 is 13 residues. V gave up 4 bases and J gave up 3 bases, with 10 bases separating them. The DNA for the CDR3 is TGTGCCAGCAGCCCGACTAGAAAAGAGACCCAGTACTTC. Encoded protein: CASSPTRKETQYF.

The chain's CDR3 is CASSQDGDEQYF. Written as DNA, the CDR3 is TGCGCCAGCAGCCAAGATGGAGACGAGCAGTACTTC. This chain uses TRBV4-1 with TRBJ2-7; D not certain. Trimming left V 0 bases short and J 5 bases short, with 5 bases between. The CDR3 has 12 amino acids. Germline V gene data show CDR1 as MGHRA and CDR2 as YSYEKL.

This chain's CDR3 is CAISVQGNNEQFF. The DNA of the CDR3 is TGTGCCATCAGTGTACAGGGAAACAATGAGCAGTTCTTC. The chain is built from TRBV10-3 and TRBJ2-1; D is possibly TRBD1 (6 bases). The CDR3 sequence is 13 residues long. V was trimmed by 4 bases and J by 5 bases, leaving 9 bases between them. CDR1 is ENHRY, CDR2 SYGVKD, per germline.

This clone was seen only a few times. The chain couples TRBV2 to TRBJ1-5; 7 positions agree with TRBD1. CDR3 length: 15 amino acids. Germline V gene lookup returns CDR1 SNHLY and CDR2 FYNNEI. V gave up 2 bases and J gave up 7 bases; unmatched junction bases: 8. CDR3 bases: TGTGCCAGCAGTGAATCGGTCGCGGGACAGCAGCCCCAGCATTTT. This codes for CASSESVAGQQPQHF.

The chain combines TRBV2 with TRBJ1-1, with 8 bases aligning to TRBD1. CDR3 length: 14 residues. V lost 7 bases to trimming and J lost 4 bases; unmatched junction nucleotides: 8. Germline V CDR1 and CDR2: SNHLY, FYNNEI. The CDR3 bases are TGTGCCAGCACCGACAGGGGATTTGTCACTGAAGCTTTCTTT. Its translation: CASTDRGFVTEAFF.

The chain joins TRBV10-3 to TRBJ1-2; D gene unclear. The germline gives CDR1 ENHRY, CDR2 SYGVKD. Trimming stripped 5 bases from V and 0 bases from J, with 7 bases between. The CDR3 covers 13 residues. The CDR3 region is CAISNTANYGYTF. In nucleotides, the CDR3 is TGTGCCATCAGTAATACAGCTAACTATGGCTACACCTTC.

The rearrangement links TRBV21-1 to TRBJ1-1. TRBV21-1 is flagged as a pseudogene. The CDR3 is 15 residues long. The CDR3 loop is CASSNGGGRGTEAFF. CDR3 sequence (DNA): TGTGCCAGCAGCAACGGCGGGGGGCGCGGGACTGAAGCTTTCTTT.

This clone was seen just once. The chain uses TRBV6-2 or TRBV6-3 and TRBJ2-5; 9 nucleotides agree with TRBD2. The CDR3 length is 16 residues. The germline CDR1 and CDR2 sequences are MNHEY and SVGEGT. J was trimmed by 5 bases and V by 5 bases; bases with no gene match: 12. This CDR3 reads CASSARAGGAWETQYF. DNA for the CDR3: TGTGCCAGCAGTGCGAGAGCGGGGGGAGCCTGGGAGACCCAGTACTTC.

CDR3 in amino acids: CASSPLETSYEQYF. The CDR3 DNA is TGCGCCAGCAGCCCGCTAGAGACTTCCTACGAGCAGTACTTC. The V call is TRBV4-1, the J call TRBJ2-7; D not resolved. V lost 4 bases and J 1 base, leaving 11 bases between the germline ends. CDR1 MGHRA and CDR2 YSYEKL come from the germline V gene. The CDR3 has 14 residues.

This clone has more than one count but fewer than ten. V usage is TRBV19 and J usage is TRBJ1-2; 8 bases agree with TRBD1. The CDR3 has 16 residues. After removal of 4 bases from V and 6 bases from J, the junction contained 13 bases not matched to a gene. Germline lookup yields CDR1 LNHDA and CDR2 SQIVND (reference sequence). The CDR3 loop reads CASSTRPSGGADGYTF. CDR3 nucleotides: TGTGCCAGTAGTACCCGACCGTCAGGGGGCGCCGATGGCTACACCTTC.

The CDR3 coding sequence is TGTGCCAGCAGCTTCAAGCGGGGAGAGTACGAGCAGTACTTC. Translated: CASSFKRGEYEQYF. The chain employs TRBV11-1 and TRBJ2-7; the match to TRBD2 covers 7 bases. CDR1 is SGHAT, CDR2 FQDESV, per germline (reference sequence). This CDR3 comprises 14 residues. V lost 3 bases and J lost 4; bases outside the gene matches: 6. The full variable domain, completed using reference TRBV11-1 and TRBJ2-7, is EAEVAQSPRYKITEKSQAVAFWCDPISGHATLYWYRQILGQGPELLVQFQDESVVDDSQLPKDRFSAERLKGVDSTLKIQPAELGDSAMYLCASSFKRGEYEQYFGPGTRLTVT.

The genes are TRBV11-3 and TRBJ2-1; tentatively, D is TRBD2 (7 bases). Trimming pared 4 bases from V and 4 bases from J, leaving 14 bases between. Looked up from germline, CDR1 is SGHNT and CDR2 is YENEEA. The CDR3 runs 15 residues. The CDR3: CASSSGGGGYNEQFF. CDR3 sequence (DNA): TGTGCCAGCAGCTCGGGGGGCGGGGGTTACAATGAGCAGTTCTTC.

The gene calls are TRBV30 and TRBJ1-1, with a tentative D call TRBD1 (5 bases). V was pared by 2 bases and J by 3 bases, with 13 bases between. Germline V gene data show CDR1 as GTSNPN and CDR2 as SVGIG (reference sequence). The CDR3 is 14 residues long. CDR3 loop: CAWSLRQGDTEAFF. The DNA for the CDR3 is TGTGCCTGGAGTCTTCGGCAGGGTGACACTGAAGCTTTCTTT.

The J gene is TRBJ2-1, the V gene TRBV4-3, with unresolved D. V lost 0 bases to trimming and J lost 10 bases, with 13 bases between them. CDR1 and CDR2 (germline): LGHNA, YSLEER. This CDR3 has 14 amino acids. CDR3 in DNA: TGCGCCAGCAGCCAAGATCGGTCCGCGCGGGAGCAGTTCTTC. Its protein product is CASSQDRSAREQFF.

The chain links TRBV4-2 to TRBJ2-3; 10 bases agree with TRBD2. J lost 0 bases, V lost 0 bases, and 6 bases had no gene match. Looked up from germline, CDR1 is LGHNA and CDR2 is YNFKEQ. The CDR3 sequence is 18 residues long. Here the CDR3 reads CASSQEASGSSSTDTQYF. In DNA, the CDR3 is TGTGCCAGCAGCCAAGAAGCTAGCGGGAGCTCTAGCACAGATACGCAGTATTTT.

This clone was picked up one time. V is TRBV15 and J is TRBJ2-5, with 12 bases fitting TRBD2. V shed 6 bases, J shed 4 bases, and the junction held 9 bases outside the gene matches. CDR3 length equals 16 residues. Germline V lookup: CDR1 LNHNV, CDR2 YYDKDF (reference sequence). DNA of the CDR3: TGTGCCACCAGGAAAACTAGCGGGAGGCGTTTAGAGACCCAGTACTTC. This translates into CATRKTSGRRLETQYF.

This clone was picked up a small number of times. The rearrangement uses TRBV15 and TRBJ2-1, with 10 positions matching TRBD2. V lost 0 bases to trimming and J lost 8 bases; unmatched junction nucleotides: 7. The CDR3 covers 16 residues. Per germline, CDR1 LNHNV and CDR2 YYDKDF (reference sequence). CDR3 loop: CATSRDRASGSDEQFF. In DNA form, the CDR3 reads TGTGCCACCAGCAGAGATCGTGCTAGCGGGAGCGATGAGCAGTTCTTC.

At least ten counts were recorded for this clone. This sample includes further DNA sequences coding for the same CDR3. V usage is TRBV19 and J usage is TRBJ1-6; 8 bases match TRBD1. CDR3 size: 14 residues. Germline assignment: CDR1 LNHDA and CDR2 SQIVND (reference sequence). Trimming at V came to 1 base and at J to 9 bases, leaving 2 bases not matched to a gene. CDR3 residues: CASSIGQGISPLHF. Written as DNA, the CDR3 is TGTGCCAGTAGTATAGGACAGGGGATTTCACCCCTCCACTTT.

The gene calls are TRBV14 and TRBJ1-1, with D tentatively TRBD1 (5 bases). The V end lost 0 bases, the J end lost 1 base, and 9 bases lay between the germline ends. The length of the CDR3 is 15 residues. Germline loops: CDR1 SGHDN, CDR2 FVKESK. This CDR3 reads CASSQDYTGNTEAFF. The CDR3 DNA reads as TGTGCCAGCAGCCAAGATTACACAGGGAACACTGAAGCTTTCTTT. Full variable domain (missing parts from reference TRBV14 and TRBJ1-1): EAGVTQFPSHSVIEKGQTVTLRCDPISGHDNLYWYRRVMGKEIKFLLHFVKESKQDESGMPNNRFLAERTGGTYSTLKVQPAELEDSGVYFCASSQDYTGNTEAFFGQGTRLTVV.

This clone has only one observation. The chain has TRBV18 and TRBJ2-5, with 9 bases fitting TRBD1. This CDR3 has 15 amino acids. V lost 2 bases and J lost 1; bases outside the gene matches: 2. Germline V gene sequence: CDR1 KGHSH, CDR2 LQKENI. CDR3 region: CASSPAQGAQETQYF. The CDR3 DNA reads TGTGCCAGCTCACCAGCACAGGGGGCCCAAGAGACCCAGTACTTC.

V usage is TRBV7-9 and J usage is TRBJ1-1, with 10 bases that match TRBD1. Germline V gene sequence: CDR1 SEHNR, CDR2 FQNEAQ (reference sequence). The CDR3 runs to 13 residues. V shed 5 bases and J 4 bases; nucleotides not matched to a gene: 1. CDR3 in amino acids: CASSGQGGTEAFF. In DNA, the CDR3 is TGTGCCAGCAGCGGACAGGGGGGCACTGAAGCTTTCTTT.

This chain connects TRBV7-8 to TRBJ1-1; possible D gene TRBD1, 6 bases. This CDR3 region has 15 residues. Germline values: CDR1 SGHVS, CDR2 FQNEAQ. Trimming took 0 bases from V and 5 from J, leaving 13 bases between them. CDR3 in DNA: TGTGCCAGCAGCTTAGCGATGGGAGGGGGGACTGAAGCTTTCTTT. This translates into CASSLAMGGGTEAFF.

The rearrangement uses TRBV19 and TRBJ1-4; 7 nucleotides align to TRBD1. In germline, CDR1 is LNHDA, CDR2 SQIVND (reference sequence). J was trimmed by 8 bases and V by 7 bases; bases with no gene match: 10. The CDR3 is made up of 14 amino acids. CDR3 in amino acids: CASNRGQGGEKLFF. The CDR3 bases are TGTGCCAGTAATCGAGGGCAGGGGGGAGAAAAACTGTTTTTT. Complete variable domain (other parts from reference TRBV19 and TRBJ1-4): DGGITQSPKYLFRKEGQNVTLSCEQNLNHDAMYWYRQDPGQGLRLIYYSQIVNDFQKGDIAEGYSVSREKKESFPLTVTSAQKNPTAFYLCASNRGQGGEKLFFGSGTQLSVL.

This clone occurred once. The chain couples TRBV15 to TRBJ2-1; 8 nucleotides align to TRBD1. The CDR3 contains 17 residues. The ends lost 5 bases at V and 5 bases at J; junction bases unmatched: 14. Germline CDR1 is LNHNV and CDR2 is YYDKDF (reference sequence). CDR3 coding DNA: TGTGCCACCAGCGACCCTAAAACGGGACAGGAACACAATGAGCAGTTCTTC. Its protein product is CATSDPKTGQEHNEQFF.